The next 11 T cell receptor beta chains were all read from a single sample in a study of T cells after yellow fever vaccination. TCRdb recomputed calls from the 5' RACE reads with MiXCR, one row per CDR3 protein. The sample has 510,000 or so distinct CDR3 sequences; about 19% are singletons. Sequencing used PBMCs, obtained 15 days after the yellow fever booster vaccination. These receptors all come from a man aged 30-40 years who received the YFV17D yellow fever vaccine.

The rearrangement joins TRBV29-1 to TRBJ2-3; maybe TRBD2 (6 bases). V was trimmed by 3 bases and J by 5 bases, leaving 15 bases between them. CDR3 length equals 14 residues. The germline V gene has CDR1 SQVTM and CDR2 ANQGSEA. The CDR3 spells CSVESLREVDTQYF. The CDR3 DNA reads as TGCAGCGTTGAGAGTCTAAGGGAGGTAGATACGCAGTATTTT.

The V gene is TRBV6-2 or TRBV6-3, the J gene TRBJ1-1; perhaps TRBD1 as D (5 bases). Germline V CDR1 and CDR2: MNHEY, SVGEGT. The length of the CDR3 is 19 residues. V was cut by 6 bases and J by 0 bases, with 26 bases left in between. The CDR3 spells CASRTSFTGRTDMNTEAFF. CDR3 in DNA: TGTGCCAGCAGGACATCGTTTACAGGTCGGACGGATATGAACACTGAAGCTTTCTTT.

This clonotype was recorded at least ten times. The chain joins TRBV5-1 to TRBJ2-7, with 10 nucleotides matching TRBD1. V lost 4 bases and J lost 7; bases outside the gene matches: 8. The CDR3 spans 14 residues. Per germline, CDR1 SGHRS and CDR2 YFSETQ. For the CDR3, the DNA is TGCGCCAGCAGCGACCGGGACAGGGGTGATGAGCAGTACTTC. Protein product: CASSDRDRGDEQYF.

J is TRBJ2-4 and V is TRBV3-1; D could derive from TRBD1 or TRBD2 (5 bases each). This CDR3 is 16 amino acids long. Germline CDR1 is LGHDT and CDR2 is YNNKEL (reference sequence). V gave up 4 bases and J gave up 1 base, with 14 bases separating them. CDR3 in amino acids: CASSLRGPHAKNIQYF. Written as DNA, the CDR3 is TGTGCCAGCAGCCTACGGGGACCCCACGCCAAAAACATTCAGTACTTC. Supplemented by reference TRBV3-1 and TRBJ2-4, the full variable domain reads DTAVSQTPKYLVTQMGNDKSIKCEQNLGHDTMYWYKQDSKKFLKIMFSYNNKELIINETVPNRFSPKSPDKAHLNLHINSLELGDSAVYFCASSLRGPHAKNIQYFGAGTRLSVL.

The genes are TRBV23-1 and TRBJ2-1; TRBD2 aligns across 7 bases. TRBV23-1 is given ORF status, its function remaining uncertain. V gave up 4 bases and J gave up 7 bases; unmatched junction bases: 16. This CDR3 is built from 17 residues. The CDR3 loop is CASSLGGHGQGVNEQFF. CDR3 nucleotides: TGCGCCAGCAGTCTGGGAGGGCATGGGCAGGGCGTGAATGAGCAGTTCTTC.

The chain recombines TRBV7-3 with TRBJ2-1; 10 bases align to TRBD2. The V gene's germline CDR1 is SGHTA and CDR2 FQGTGA. The CDR3 length is 16 residues. After removal of 5 bases from V and 6 bases from J, the junction contained 10 bases not matched to a gene. The DNA of the CDR3 is TGTGCCAGCAGCCCGTTAGCGGGAGGACACTTCAATGAGCAGTTCTTC. As protein: CASSPLAGGHFNEQFF. The variable domain in full, with the rest retrieved from reference TRBV7-3 and TRBJ2-1, is GAGVSQTPSNKVTEKGKYVELRCDPISGHTALYWYRQSLGQGPEFLIYFQGTGAADDSGLPNDRFFAVRPEGSVSTLKIQRTERGDSAVYLCASSPLAGGHFNEQFFGPGTRLTVL.

This rearrangement joins TRBV20-1 to TRBJ2-5; D uncertain. V shed 4 bases and J shed 4 bases, with 7 bases lying between them. Germline CDR1 reads DFQATT; CDR2 reads SNEGSKA (reference sequence). The CDR3 runs 11 residues. CDR3 sequence (DNA): TGCAGTGCTACCAGGACAGAGACCCAGTACTTC. It codes for CSATRTETQYF.

The rearrangement uses TRBV27 and TRBJ2-7, with D possibly called TRBD1 or TRBD2 (5 bases each). V was clipped by 4 bases and J by 4 bases, with 17 bases between them. Germline CDR1 MNHEY, CDR2 SMNVEV (reference sequence). CDR3 length: 15 amino acids. CDR3 in DNA: TGTGCCAGCAGTTGGGGCCCGGGAATTACTTACGAGCAGTACTTC. It is translated as CASSWGPGITYEQYF.

This clonotype was observed a few times. The V call is TRBV27, the J call TRBJ2-3; D may be TRBD2 (6 bases). The V gene's germline CDR1 is MNHEY and CDR2 SMNVEV (reference sequence). The V and J ends lost 4 bases and 2 bases respectively, with 16 bases between them. The CDR3 has 16 residues. As DNA, the CDR3 is TGTGCCAGCAGTTCCACCCTGGGGGGACTCACAGATACGCAGTATTTT. It translates to CASSSTLGGLTDTQYF.

This clonotype turned up a few times. The CDR3 nucleotides are TGTGCCAGCAGCCTTCGACAGGCCCTGAACACTGAAGCTTTCTTT. Protein product: CASSLRQALNTEAFF. The J gene is TRBJ1-1, the V gene TRBV7-2, with D possibly TRBD1 on 6 matching bases. Germline V lookup: CDR1 SGHTA, CDR2 FQGNSA. Trimming took 5 bases from V and 0 from J, leaving 13 bases between them. This CDR3 has 15 residues.

The chain combines TRBV7-6 with TRBJ2-7, with 9 nucleotides matching TRBD2. The CDR3 length is 16 residues. Germline loops: CDR1 SGHVS, CDR2 FNYEAQ. V was pared by 1 base and J by 0 bases, with 4 bases of the junction left unmatched. The CDR3: CASSLVAAGGSYEQYF. The CDR3 bases are TGTGCCAGCAGCTTAGTCGCAGCGGGAGGCTCCTACGAGCAGTACTTC.